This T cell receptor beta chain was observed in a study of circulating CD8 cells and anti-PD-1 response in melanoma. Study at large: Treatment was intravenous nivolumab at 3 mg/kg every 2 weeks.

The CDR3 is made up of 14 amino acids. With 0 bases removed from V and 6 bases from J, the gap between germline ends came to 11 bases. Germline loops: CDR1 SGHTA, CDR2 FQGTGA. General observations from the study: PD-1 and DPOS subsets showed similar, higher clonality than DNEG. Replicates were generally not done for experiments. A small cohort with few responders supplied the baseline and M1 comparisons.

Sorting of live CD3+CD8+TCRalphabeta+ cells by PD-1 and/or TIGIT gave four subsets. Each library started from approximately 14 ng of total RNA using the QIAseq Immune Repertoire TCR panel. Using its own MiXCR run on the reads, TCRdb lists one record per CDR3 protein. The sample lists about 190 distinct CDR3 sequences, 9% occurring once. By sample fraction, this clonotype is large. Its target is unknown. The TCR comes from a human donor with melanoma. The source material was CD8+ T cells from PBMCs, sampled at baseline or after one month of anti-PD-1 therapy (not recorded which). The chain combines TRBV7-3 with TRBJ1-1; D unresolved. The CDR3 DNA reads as TGTGCCAGCAGCTTAACCGGGAGGGTTGCTGAAGCTTTCTTT. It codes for CASSLTGRVAEAFF. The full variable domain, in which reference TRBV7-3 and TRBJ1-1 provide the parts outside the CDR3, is GAGVSQTPSNKVTEKGKYVELRCDPISGHTALYWYRQSLGQGPEFLIYFQGTGAADDSGLPNDRFFAVRPEGSVSTLKIQRTERGDSAVYLCASSLTGRVAEAFFGQGTRLTVV.